This is a list of T cell receptor beta chains from one sample in a study of early T cells in non-severe SARS-CoV-2 infection. One entry per CDR3 protein, called by TCRdb with MiXCR from the 5' RACE reads. Among 100,000 to 120,000 distinct CDR3 sequences listed, around 10% were seen once. Sequences were obtained from whole blood. All receptors come from an adult who was a healthcare worker with PCR-confirmed SARS-CoV-2 infection or an uninfected control (not recorded which). The CDR3 runs from the conserved cysteine through the conserved F or W. D genes are given only for firm matches.

. 14 TRBV3-1 CASRIQLTNTEAFF
. 14 TRBV6-4 CATNDTSPSSEQFF
. 14 TRBV29-1 CSVVFISSYNEQFF
TRBD2 16 TRBV20-1 CSASERGLSGANVLTF
. 14 TRBV7-2 CASTLGPGEGEQFF
. 13 TRBV29-1 CSVASSGADTQYF
TRBD1 12 TRBV29-1 CSVGQGSYGYTF
. 14 TRBV25-1 CASRPPGQGNEQYF
. 17 TRBV13 CASSLRGGRVSGNTIYF
. 17 TRBV21-1 CASTLAGDNANTGELFF
. 15 TRBV3-1 CASSQPGALREKLFF
. 13 TRBV27 CASSLVGNYGYTF
. 15 TRBV29-1 CSVTTGPSSGNTIYF
. 15 TRBV5-5 CASSFADASNQPQHF
TRBD2 13 TRBV7-3 CASSPTSAGELFF
TRBD1 15 TRBV5-1 CASSWTGGAREKLFF
. 17 TRBV6-5 CAGSYWGQPSSTDTQYF
. 14 TRBV27 CASSLFGMNTEAFF
. 17 TRBV12-3/TRBV12-4 CASSLAHQALAKNIQYF
TRBD1 16 TRBV6-6 CASSQPPDRGYYGYTF
. 14 TRBV6-6 CASSYLTETYEQYF
TRBD2 14 TRBV29-1 CSVGTSGSSYEQYF
TRBD1 14 TRBV2 CASRRQGQDTEAFF
. 13 TRBV6-5 CASSLRANTEAFF
. 16 TRBV6-1 CASTRDPAGAKNIQYF
. 11 TRBV10-3 CAISGVNEQFF
TRBD1 17 TRBV6-6 CASSYILGQGSDNEQFF
. 16 TRBV6-5 CASSTTGSRSTDTQYF
. 13 TRBV29-1 CSVEARGNTEAFF
TRBD1 17 TRBV29-1 CSVLKLIPGQRNYEQYF
. 13 TRBV29-1 CSVVGPPATEAFF
TRBD1 16 TRBV28 CASSPGDRRWNTEAFF
TRBD1 16 TRBV3-1 CASSQGVRQGGDEQYF
. 13 TRBV2 CASSAREDTEAFF
. 16 TRBV11-1 CASSHPRDGFSYEQYF
. 14 TRBV6-5 CASSRGRSNQPQHF
. 17 TRBV7-2 CASSLDGGQGANYGYTF
. 15 TRBV29-1 CSVEDRQGSYNEQFF
. 13 TRBV7-3 CASADGSGNEQFF
TRBD2 14 TRBV12-3/TRBV12-4 CASSPTSVNYEQYF
TRBD2 19 TRBV30 CAWEPGVSGRRSNTGELFF
. 14 TRBV12-3/TRBV12-4 CASSFRASTDTQYF
TRBD2 18 TRBV2 CASSGGLAEIKTTYEQYF
. 14 TRBV29-1 CSVRDYTPSYEQYF